This T cell receptor (beta chain) appears in the sequencing data of a study of high-grade serous ovarian cancer treatment subgroups. There are a few counts of this clone. Tumor samples were obtained before definitive surgery or chemotherapy. V lost 6 bases, J lost 1 base, and 6 bases lay in between. The CDR3 has 12 residues. From germline, CDR1 is SNHLY and CDR2 FYNNEI. Data came from immunoSEQ multiplex PCR; TCRdb stores just in-frame clones and leaves some out. The sample lists some 4,400 clones, approximately 70% occurring once. Sequenced sample: tumor tissue. This receptor was taken from a human donor with high-grade serous ovarian cancer. The chain employs TRBV2 and TRBJ1-1; D remains ambiguous. In nucleotides, the CDR3 is TGTGCCAGCAGGGCGGGGAACACTGAAGCTTTCTTT. It encodes CASRAGNTEAFF.